This T cell receptor beta chain was obtained from a study of cytomegalovirus exposure and HLA in healthy donors. Trimming shortened V by 0 bases and J by 0 bases, and 18 bases separated the two germline ends. In germline, CDR1 is SGHRS, CDR2 YFSETQ. The CDR3 has 18 amino acids. Libraries were prepared by immunoSEQ multiplex PCR; TCRdb keeps only in-frame clonotypes and omits some of them. The sample includes some 200,000 clones, roughly 82% seen only once; the top ten take about an eighth. The TCR comes from a woman aged 25 to 39 in good health and CMV-seropositive. Sequencing was performed on PBMCs. The rearrangement links TRBV5-1 to TRBJ1-2; possibly TRBD1 for D (6 bases). The CDR3: CASSLDIGTRTSNYGYTF. The CDR3 DNA reads as TGCGCCAGCAGCTTGGATATTGGGACAAGGACCTCTAACTATGGCTACACCTTC.